The sample holds a few counts of the clone carrying this TCR beta chain. Its antigen is undetermined. The genes and germline here are from mouse. The CDR3 end is not reached by the read, which stops 1 residue before it; the germline J gene fills it in. The CDR3 is 13 residues long. V lost 3 bases and J 6 bases, leaving 12 bases between the germline ends. Germline V gene data show CDR1 as NNHNN and CDR2 as SYGAGS (reference sequence). These data originate in a study of tissue T cells after allogeneic stem cell transplantation. Study findings and constraints: Across patients, clones rarely overlapped, yet motif clusters were shared tissue-specifically.

Sequencing of TCRbeta CDR3 at survey depth gave sequences and template counts. Profiling relied on immunoSEQ multiplex PCR, and the TCRdb table lists in-frame clones only, not all of them. The sample shows about 21,000 clones, approximately 69% of them seen only once. The sequence derives from a female BALB/c mouse in good health. The strain is characterized by the MHC haplotype H2-d. Sequencing used blood. The J gene is TRBJ1-2, the V gene TRBV13-2; TRBD1 is a possible D gene (6 bases). CDR3 sequence reads: CASGGQGRPDYTF. Incomplete CDR3 DNA: TGTGCCAGCGGTGGGCAGGGGAGGCCCGACTACACC.